This TCR beta chain was profiled in a study of blood T cell repertoires in COVID-19. Study background: The study drew acute and convalescent COVID-19 samples from the United States, Italy and Spain. The cDNA or gDNA used as material had been derived from T cells, B-cell-depleted T cells, or PBMCs.

CDR3 size: 15 residues. The J segment lost 1 base and the V segment lost 10 bases, leaving 10 bases of the junction unmatched. Per the germline V gene, CDR1 is MNHEY and CDR2 is SVGAGI. As processed by the authors: Reference gene primer amplification gave estimated nucleated cell counts. Sequenced by immunoSEQ multiplex PCR; TCRdb stores in-frame clones only, minus some. V, J and clone size are those of that table, while D and trimming were read from the DNA. The profile covers tens of thousands of clones, with 65% to 70% appearing a single time and about a sixth taken by the ten largest. The receptor was derived from a human donor in a cohort sampled during active COVID-19. The rearrangement joins TRBV6-5 to TRBJ1-5; 7 bases match TRBD1. Sequencing was performed on peripheral blood. Here the CDR3 DNA reads TGTGCCACACGAATCGACAGGGTCAGCAATCAGCCCCAGCATTTT. The encoded protein is CATRIDRVSNQPQHF.